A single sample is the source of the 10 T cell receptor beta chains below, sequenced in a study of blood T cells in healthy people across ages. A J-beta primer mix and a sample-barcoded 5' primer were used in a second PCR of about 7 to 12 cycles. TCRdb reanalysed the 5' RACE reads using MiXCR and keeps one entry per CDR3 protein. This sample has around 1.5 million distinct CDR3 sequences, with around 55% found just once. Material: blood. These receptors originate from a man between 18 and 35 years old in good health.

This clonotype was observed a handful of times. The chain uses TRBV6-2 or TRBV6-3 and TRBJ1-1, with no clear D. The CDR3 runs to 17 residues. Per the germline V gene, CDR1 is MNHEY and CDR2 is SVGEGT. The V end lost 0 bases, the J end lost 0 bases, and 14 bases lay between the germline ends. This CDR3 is CASSYSRWEGMNTEAFF. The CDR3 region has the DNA TGTGCCAGCAGTTACTCTCGATGGGAGGGAATGAACACTGAAGCTTTCTTT.

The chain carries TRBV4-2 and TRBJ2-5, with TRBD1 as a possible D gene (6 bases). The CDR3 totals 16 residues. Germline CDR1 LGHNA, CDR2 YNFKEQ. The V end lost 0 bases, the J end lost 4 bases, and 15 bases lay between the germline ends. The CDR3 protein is CASSQERSLGAETQYF. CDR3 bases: TGTGCCAGCAGCCAAGAAAGGAGTCTGGGGGCAGAGACCCAGTACTTC.

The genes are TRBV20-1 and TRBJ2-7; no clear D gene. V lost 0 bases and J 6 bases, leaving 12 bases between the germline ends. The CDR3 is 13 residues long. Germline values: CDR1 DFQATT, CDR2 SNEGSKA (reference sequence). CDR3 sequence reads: CSARDPLGSEQYF. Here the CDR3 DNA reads TGCAGTGCTAGAGACCCGTTGGGCAGCGAGCAGTACTTC.

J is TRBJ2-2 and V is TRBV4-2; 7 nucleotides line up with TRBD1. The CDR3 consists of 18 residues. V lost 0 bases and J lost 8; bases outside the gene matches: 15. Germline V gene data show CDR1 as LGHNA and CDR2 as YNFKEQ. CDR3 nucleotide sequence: TGTGCCAGCAGCCAAGATTCGGGCCTCAAGGGGGCTCATGGGGAGCTGTTTTTT. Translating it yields CASSQDSGLKGAHGELFF.

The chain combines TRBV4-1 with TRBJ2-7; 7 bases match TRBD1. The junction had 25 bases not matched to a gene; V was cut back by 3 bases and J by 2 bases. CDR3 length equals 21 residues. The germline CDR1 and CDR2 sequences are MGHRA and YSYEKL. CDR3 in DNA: TGCGCCAGCAGCCATTTGACCCCTTACAGGGGCGATCATAAAACCACCTACGAGCAGTACTTC. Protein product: CASSHLTPYRGDHKTTYEQYF.

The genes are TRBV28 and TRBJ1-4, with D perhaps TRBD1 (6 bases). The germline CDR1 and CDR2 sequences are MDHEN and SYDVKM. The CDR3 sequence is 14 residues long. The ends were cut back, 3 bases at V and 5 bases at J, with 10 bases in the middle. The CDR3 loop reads CASSLRGINEKLFF. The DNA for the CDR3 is TGTGCCAGCAGTTTGAGGGGGATCAATGAAAAACTGTTTTTT.

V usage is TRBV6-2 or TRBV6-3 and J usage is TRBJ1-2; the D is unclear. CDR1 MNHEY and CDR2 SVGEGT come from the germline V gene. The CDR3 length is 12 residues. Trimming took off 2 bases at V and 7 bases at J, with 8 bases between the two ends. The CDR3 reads CASSYEGSGYTF. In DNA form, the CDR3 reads TGTGCCAGCAGTTACGAGGGAAGTGGCTACACCTTC.

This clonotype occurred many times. The CDR3: CASSFKTGFLDTQYF. The CDR3 region has the DNA TGTGCCAGCAGTTTCAAGACAGGTTTCTTAGATACGCAGTATTTT. The chain combines TRBV28 with TRBJ2-3, with a possible D match to TRBD1 (6 bases). The CDR3 loop spans 15 amino acids. V was shortened by 3 bases and J by 5 bases, with 15 bases between the two germline ends. The germline V gene has CDR1 MDHEN and CDR2 SYDVKM.

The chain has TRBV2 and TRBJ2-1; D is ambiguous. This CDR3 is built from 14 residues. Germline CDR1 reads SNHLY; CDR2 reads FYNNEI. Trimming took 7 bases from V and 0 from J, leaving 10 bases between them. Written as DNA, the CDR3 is TGTGCCAGCAAAAAGTCCAGCTCCTACAATGAGCAGTTCTTC. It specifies CASKKSSSYNEQFF. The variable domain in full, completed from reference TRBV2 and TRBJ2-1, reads EPEVTQTPSHQVTQMGQEVILRCVPISNHLYFYWYRQILGQKVEFLVSFYNNEISEKSEIFDDQFSVERPDGSNFTLKIRSTKLEDSAMYFCASKKSSSYNEQFFGPGTRLTVL.

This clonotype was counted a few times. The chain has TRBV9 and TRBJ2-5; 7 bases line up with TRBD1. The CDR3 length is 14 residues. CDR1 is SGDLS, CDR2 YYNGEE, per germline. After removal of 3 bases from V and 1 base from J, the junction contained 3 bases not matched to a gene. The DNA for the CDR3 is TGTGCCAGCAGCGAACGACAGGGCCAAGAGACCCAGTACTTC. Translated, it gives CASSERQGQETQYF.